These 10 T cell receptor beta chains came from one sample sequenced in a study of cytomegalovirus exposure and HLA in healthy donors. It was with 60 Vbeta and 13 Jbeta primers that the PCR ran. Assay used: immunoSEQ multiplex PCR; TCRdb lists only in-frame clones, some missing. The repertoire includes 150,000 to 190,000 clones, around 80% of them detected once, and around 1.4% sits in the top ten. The sample taken for sequencing was PBMCs. These receptors were collected from a man aged 18 to 29 in good health and CMV-seronegative.

The rearrangement uses TRBV5-1 and TRBJ2-1; D not certain. Looked up from germline, CDR1 is SGHRS and CDR2 is YFSETQ. V lost 5 bases and J lost 4, with 19 bases in between. The CDR3 sequence is 16 residues long. CDR3 amino acids: CASRGGTPTRYNEQFF. CDR3 nucleotide sequence: TGCGCCAGCAGAGGCGGCACTCCGACCAGATACAATGAGCAGTTCTTC.

The V call is TRBV11-2, the J call TRBJ2-5, with TRBD1 as a possible D gene (5 bases). The germline CDR1 and CDR2 sequences are SGHAT and FQNNGV. The CDR3 is 14 residues long. The germline V and J ends were trimmed by 5 bases and 5 bases, with 15 bases remaining between them. DNA for the CDR3: TGTGCCAGCAGCCTCCTGGGGCCCGGGGAGACCCAGTACTTC. Translating it yields CASSLLGPGETQYF.

This clone was seen a handful of times. This chain connects TRBV6-5 to TRBJ1-2; no clear D gene. Per the germline V gene, CDR1 is MNHEY and CDR2 is SVGAGI. This CDR3 is built from 15 residues. V dropped 3 bases and J dropped 2 bases, with 13 bases sitting between them. The CDR3 is CASSYKMTPNYGYTF. The CDR3 DNA follows: TGTGCCAGCAGTTATAAAATGACACCCAACTATGGCTACACCTTC.

V usage is TRBV7-9 and J usage is TRBJ1-5; D gene uncertain. V lost 5 bases to trimming and J lost 7 bases, with 9 bases between them. The CDR3 runs to 12 residues. CDR1 is SEHNR and CDR2 is FQNEAQ in the germline V gene (reference sequence). The CDR3 DNA follows: TGTGCCAGCAGCCTACTAAGCCAGCCCCAGCATTTT. Translated: CASSLLSQPQHF.

V gene TRBV10-3 combines with J gene TRBJ1-2; 7 nucleotides agree with TRBD1. The CDR3 is made up of 19 amino acids. CDR1 and CDR2 from the germline V gene are ENHRY and SYGVKD. The V and J ends lost 6 bases and 6 bases, in that order; junction bases with no gene match: 25. The CDR3 reads CAISPGPTGTGQPFDGYTF. CDR3 nucleotides: TGTGCCATCAGCCCGGGCCCGACAGGGACGGGACAACCTTTCGATGGCTACACCTTC.

V usage is TRBV5-1 and J usage is TRBJ2-7; 7 bases agree with TRBD1. The CDR3 runs 14 residues. V dropped 4 bases and J dropped 2; count of bases not matched to a gene: 6. In germline, CDR1 is SGHRS, CDR2 YFSETQ. This chain's CDR3 is CASSPRDSPYEQYF. The CDR3 DNA sequence: TGCGCCAGCAGCCCTAGGGACAGCCCCTACGAGCAGTACTTC.

This rearrangement joins TRBV15 to TRBJ2-1; 10 bases match TRBD2. V was clipped by 8 bases and J by 4 bases; unmatched bases: 5. This CDR3 contains 14 residues. Germline V gene sequence: CDR1 LNHNV, CDR2 YYDKDF (reference sequence). In DNA form, the CDR3 reads TGTGCCACCTGCCCACTAGCGGGATACAATGAGCAGTTCTTC. The encoded protein is CATCPLAGYNEQFF.

The V and J genes are TRBV19 and TRBJ2-6; D ambiguous. The germline V gene encodes CDR1 LNHDA and CDR2 SQIVND (reference sequence). V dropped 1 base and J dropped 1 base, with 8 bases sitting between them. The CDR3 is 16 residues long. The CDR3 coding sequence is TGTGCCAGTAGTATAGTCCTAGGTTCTGGGGCCAACGTCCTGACTTTC. It translates to CASSIVLGSGANVLTF.

The V gene is TRBV15, the J gene TRBJ2-1; D is perhaps TRBD2 (6 bases). Deletions cut 0 bases from V and 2 bases from J, with 11 bases between. The CDR3 consists of 16 residues. CDR1 is LNHNV, CDR2 YYDKDF, per germline (reference sequence). For the CDR3, the DNA is TGTGCCACCAGCAGAGATCTTAGCGGAGCCTACAATGAGCAGTTCTTC. This sequence encodes CATSRDLSGAYNEQFF.

V usage is TRBV11-2 and J usage is TRBJ2-4; weak D call: TRBD2 (6 bases). Germline values: CDR1 SGHAT, CDR2 FQNNGV. Between the trimmed V and J ends, which lost 5 bases and 8 bases, there was a span of 16 bases. The CDR3 totals 14 residues. CDR3 amino acids: CASSTSLGGDIQYF. Written as DNA, the CDR3 is TGTGCCAGCAGCACGAGTCTAGGCGGGGACATTCAGTACTTC.